The following is a T cell receptor beta chain sequence with its context. TCRdb keeps only in-frame clones here, not all; method: immunoSEQ multiplex PCR. The table lists some 390,000 clones, 85% to 90% of them singletons. These data come from a study of blood T cell repertoires in COVID-19. The sample consisted of PBMCs or T cells enriched from blood (not recorded which). The source of this sequence is a man aged 25 to 40 who had recovered from COVID-19.

In nucleotides, the CDR3 is TGCGCCAGCAGCCAACCCCTGAGCACCGGGGAGCTGTTTTTT. Translating it yields CASSQPLSTGELFF. The chain uses TRBV4-1 and TRBJ2-2; no clear D. The V end was cut by 2 bases, the J end by 4 bases, with 8 bases between. CDR1 is MGHRA and CDR2 is YSYEKL in the germline V gene. The CDR3 contains 14 residues.